This T cell receptor (beta chain) was sequenced during a study of regulatory T cells in long-lasting Graves disease. Notes on the study in general: Rather than thyroid tissue, only peripheral blood underwent study. Newly diagnosed disease favored TRBV20-1 and TRBJ2-1 over persistent disease.

This sample's time point: persistent/refractory GD, antithyroid drugs over 5 years with positive TRAb. From PBMCs, RNA was extracted and then used to make the TCR library. This clonotype was counted ten times or more. As yet, its antigen is unknown. V was clipped by 2 bases and J by 2 bases; unmatched bases: 5. The germline V gene encodes CDR1 SGHRS and CDR2 YFSETQ. The CDR3 consists of 15 residues. Library construction for TCR beta used iRepertoire HTBI primers and Arm-PCR of CDR3 regions. Via MiXCR, TCRdb re-called the multiplex PCR reads, giving one row per CDR3 protein. The table includes about 430,000 distinct CDR3 sequences, about 21% detected once.

The rearrangement joins TRBV5-1 to TRBJ2-5; 8 bases align to TRBD2. The sequence came from a female donor with Graves disease. The sequencing here drew on peripheral blood mononuclear cells (PBMCs), taken when the disease was refractory, from a patient treated with antithyroid drugs. For the CDR3, the DNA is TGCGCCAGCAGCTTTTCTAGCGGGCAGCAAGAGACCCAGTACTTC. This translates into CASSFSSGQQETQYF.